Below are 28 T cell receptor beta chains sequenced from a single sample in a study of OX40 agonist ivuxolimab in advanced cancers. Produced via immunoSEQ multiplex PCR; TCRdb's table is partial and in-frame only. The sample yields 45,000 to 60,000 clones, roughly 93% seen once. Sequencing used CD4+ or CD8+ T cells sorted from blood, obtained in a trial of the OX40 agonist ivuxolimab. The receptors were sampled from an adult with an advanced solid tumor such as melanoma, head and neck, liver or kidney cancer.

CDR3: CASSQEGLGSYEQYF. As DNA, the CDR3 is TGCGCCAGCAGCCAAGAGGGACTGGGTTCCTACGAGCAGTACTTC. This chain uses TRBV4-1 with TRBJ2-7; tentative D call: TRBD2 (6 bases). This CDR3 is 15 amino acids long. V was pared by 0 bases and J by 1 base, with 10 bases between. CDR1 is MGHRA, CDR2 YSYEKL, per germline.

This chain joins TRBV6-5 and TRBJ2-1, with TRBD1 identical over 7 bases. Germline CDR1 is MNHEY and CDR2 is SVGAGI. This CDR3 contains 13 residues. V shed 5 bases, J shed 6 bases, and the junction held 4 bases outside the gene matches. CDR3 DNA: TGTGCCAGCAGTCTAACAGGGGTCAATGAGCAGTTCTTC. It translates to CASSLTGVNEQFF.

This chain uses TRBV7-6 with TRBJ2-2; D unclear. The CDR3 is 14 amino acids. Looked up from germline, CDR1 is SGHVS and CDR2 is FNYEAQ. The V end lost 1 base, the J end lost 1 base, and 4 bases lay between the germline ends. The CDR3 loop is CASSLDLNTGELFF. The CDR3 nucleotides read TGTGCCAGCAGCTTAGACTTGAACACCGGGGAGCTGTTTTTT. The full variable domain, completed using reference TRBV7-6 and TRBJ2-2, is GAGVSQSPRYKVTKRGQDVALRCDPISGHVSLYWYRQALGQGPEFLTYFNYEAQQDKSGLPNDRFSAERPEGSISTLTIQRTEQRDSAMYRCASSLDLNTGELFFGEGSRLTVL.

V and J are TRBV19 and TRBJ2-7, with D possibly TRBD1 on 5 matching bases. V lost 2 bases and J 3 bases, leaving 5 bases between the germline ends. There are 12 residues in the CDR3. The germline V gene has CDR1 LNHDA and CDR2 SQIVND (reference sequence). This chain's CDR3 is CASSIRGYEQYF. As DNA, the CDR3 is TGTGCCAGTAGTATAAGGGGCTACGAGCAGTACTTC.

The V and J genes are TRBV28 and TRBJ2-4; either TRBD1 or TRBD2 may supply D (5 bases each). Germline loops: CDR1 MDHEN, CDR2 SYDVKM. There are 15 residues in the CDR3. V shed 6 bases and J shed 3 bases, with 15 bases lying between them. CDR3 nucleotides: TGTGCCAGCAGCTTCCGGGACCAGTTCAAAAACATTCAGTACTTC. Residues: CASSFRDQFKNIQYF.

V gene TRBV2 combines with J gene TRBJ2-3; 8 bases line up with TRBD2. This CDR3 has 14 amino acids. The V and J ends lost 8 bases and 3 bases, in that order; junction bases with no gene match: 7. CDR1 is SNHLY and CDR2 is FYNNEI in the germline V gene. CDR3 nucleotide sequence: TGTGCCAGCGTTAGCGGGATCTCAACAGATACGCAGTATTTT. As protein: CASVSGISTDTQYF.

The genes are TRBV27 and TRBJ2-3; 11 positions match TRBD2. V trimming: 4 bases; J trimming: 1 base; junction bases outside the gene matches: 4. Germline V gives CDR1 MNHEY, CDR2 SMNVEV (reference sequence). This CDR3 has 16 residues. The CDR3 is CASSWGTSGRTDTQYF. CDR3 nucleotides: TGTGCCAGCAGTTGGGGGACTAGCGGTCGCACAGATACGCAGTATTTT.

This chain connects TRBV11-2 to TRBJ2-1, with 12 bases aligning to TRBD2. Germline values: CDR1 SGHAT, CDR2 FQNNGV. V gave up 5 bases and J gave up 7 bases; unmatched junction bases: 12. The CDR3 consists of 17 residues. The CDR3 nucleotides read TGTGCCAGCAGCAAACGGCTAGCGGGAGGGCCGGTTAATGAGCAGTTCTTC. Translating gives CASSKRLAGGPVNEQFF. Looking up the rest from reference TRBV11-2 and TRBJ2-1 gives the full variable domain: EAGVAQSPRYKIIEKRQSVAFWCNPISGHATLYWYQQILGQGPKLLIQFQNNGVVDDSQLPKDRFSAERLKGVDSTLKIQPAKLEDSAVYLCASSKRLAGGPVNEQFFGPGTRLTVL.

The J gene is TRBJ1-5, the V gene TRBV28; the D is unclear. The CDR3 runs to 13 residues. Germline CDR1 MDHEN, CDR2 SYDVKM. V was trimmed by 5 bases and J by 1 base, leaving 6 bases between them. This chain's CDR3 is CASSQLSNQPQHF. The CDR3 DNA is TGTGCCAGCAGTCAGCTCAGCAATCAGCCCCAGCATTTT.

The chain recombines TRBV6-4 with TRBJ2-2; perhaps TRBD1 as D (6 bases). The CDR3 has 14 residues. Germline V gives CDR1 MRHNA, CDR2 SNTAGT. V was clipped by 2 bases and J by 6 bases, with 10 bases between them. CDR3: CASSDLDRPGELFF. The DNA for the CDR3 is TGTGCCAGCAGTGACCTAGACAGGCCCGGGGAGCTGTTTTTT.

This clone was detected a few times. J is TRBJ1-5 and V is TRBV19; D ambiguous. The V gene's germline CDR1 is LNHDA and CDR2 SQIVND (reference sequence). CDR3 size: 15 residues. V lost 5 bases and J 0 bases, leaving 11 bases between the germline ends. CDR3 DNA sequence: TGTGCCAGTAGTTGGCACATCAATAGCAATCAGCCCCAGCATTTT. Translated, it gives CASSWHINSNQPQHF.

This clone was picked up one time. J is TRBJ2-1 and V is TRBV27, with D maybe TRBD2 (5 bases). This CDR3 spans 13 amino acids. V was clipped by 6 bases and J by 7 bases, with 13 bases between them. CDR1 and CDR2 from the germline V gene are MNHEY and SMNVEV (reference sequence). The CDR3 protein is CASREGGFNEQFF. The CDR3 bases are TGTGCCAGCAGAGAGGGTGGTTTTAATGAGCAGTTCTTC.

The V gene is TRBV6-4, the J gene TRBJ2-5; D might be TRBD2 (5 bases). This CDR3 has 13 amino acids. Deletions cut 8 bases from V and 4 bases from J, with 14 bases between. Germline V lookup: CDR1 MRHNA, CDR2 SNTAGT. The CDR3 region has the DNA TGTGCCAGCCAATTGAGGGCCGGAGAGACCCAGTACTTC. It codes for CASQLRAGETQYF.

The DNA for the CDR3 is TGTGCCAGCAGCTCACAGGGGGCGTTCGAAAAACTGTTTTTT. As protein: CASSSQGAFEKLFF. The V and J genes are TRBV7-9 and TRBJ1-4; 9 bases align to TRBD1. Germline CDR1 and CDR2: SEHNR and FQNEAQ (reference sequence). This CDR3 region has 14 residues. V lost 4 bases to trimming and J lost 8 bases; unmatched junction nucleotides: 5.

This clone has a single count. The chain uses TRBV9 and TRBJ2-7; D possibly corresponds to TRBD1 (6 bases). The V gene lost 4 bases and the J gene lost 0 bases, with 14 bases spanning the gap. The CDR3 extends over 15 amino acids. Germline assignment: CDR1 SGDLS and CDR2 YYNGEE. The CDR3 reads CASSSSDRNSYEQYF. In nucleotides, the CDR3 is TGTGCCAGCAGCTCCTCGGACAGAAACTCCTACGAGCAGTACTTC. The full variable domain, its missing parts supplied by reference TRBV9 and TRBJ2-7, is DSGVTQTPKHLITATGQRVTLRCSPRSGDLSVYWYQQSLDQGLQFLIQYYNGEERAKGNILERFSAQQFPDLHSELNLSSLELGDSALYFCASSSSDRNSYEQYFGPGTRLTVT.

The CDR3 sequence is CASRVGTSDSYEQYF. CDR3 in DNA: TGTGCCAGCAGGGTAGGGACTAGCGATTCCTACGAGCAGTACTTC. The rearrangement joins TRBV28 to TRBJ2-7, with 10 bases fitting TRBD2. The CDR3 extends over 15 amino acids. The junction had 6 bases not matched to a gene; V was cut back by 6 bases and J by 1 base. Looked up from germline, CDR1 is MDHEN and CDR2 is SYDVKM.

In its sample, this clone is medium-sized. The rearrangement uses TRBV6-1 and TRBJ2-3; 8 bases are a match to TRBD2. Per the germline V gene, CDR1 is MNHNS and CDR2 is SASEGT. V gave up 2 bases and J gave up 2 bases; unmatched junction bases: 3. The CDR3 is made up of 15 amino acids. CDR3 nucleotides: TGTGCCAGCAGTGAAACCGGGAGGGCCACAGATACGCAGTATTTT. Translated: CASSETGRATDTQYF.

The chain links TRBV6-1 to TRBJ2-7, with a possible D match to TRBD2 (5 bases). This CDR3 is 13 amino acids long. V was shortened by 6 bases and J by 1 base, with 10 bases between the two germline ends. Germline V gives CDR1 MNHNS, CDR2 SASEGT. The DNA for the CDR3 is TGTGCCAGCAGCTACACTAGTTCCTACGAGCAGTACTTC. Its protein product is CASSYTSSYEQYF.

This chain links TRBV6-5 with TRBJ2-1; TRBD2 might be the D (6 bases). Germline V gives CDR1 MNHEY, CDR2 SVGAGI. CDR3 size: 13 residues. Trimming pared 0 bases from V and 6 bases from J, leaving 6 bases between. As DNA, the CDR3 is TGTGCCAGCAGTTACTCTAGCGGCAATGAGCAGTTCTTC. Translation gives CASSYSSGNEQFF.

The J gene is TRBJ1-1, the V gene TRBV6-5; D unresolved. From germline, CDR1 is MNHEY and CDR2 SVGAGI. This CDR3 spans 14 amino acids. V dropped 2 bases and J dropped 4 bases, with 11 bases sitting between them. CDR3 sequence (DNA): TGTGCCAGCAGTTACGCATCGGCGGCCACTGAAGCTTTCTTT. Protein sequence: CASSYASAATEAFF.

The V call is TRBV9, the J call TRBJ1-1, with 7 nucleotides matching TRBD1. With V trimmed by 5 bases and J by 2 bases, 3 bases remained unmatched. Germline V lookup: CDR1 SGDLS, CDR2 YYNGEE. This CDR3 spans 13 amino acids. CDR3 bases: TGTGCCAGCAGGGGGGACAGTAACACTGAAGCTTTCTTT. Its translation is CASRGDSNTEAFF. Variable domain in full (rest from reference TRBV9 and TRBJ1-1): DSGVTQTPKHLITATGQRVTLRCSPRSGDLSVYWYQQSLDQGLQFLIQYYNGEERAKGNILERFSAQQFPDLHSELNLSSLELGDSALYFCASRGDSNTEAFFGQGTRLTVV.

The chain is built from TRBV7-6 and TRBJ2-7; 13 bases match TRBD2. Germline CDR1 and CDR2: SGHVS and FNYEAQ. The CDR3 spans 17 residues. J gave up 6 bases and V 1 base, and 9 bases lay outside the gene matches. CDR3 sequence: CASSLGLAGGLGGEQYF. In nucleotides, the CDR3 is TGTGCCAGCAGCTTAGGACTAGCGGGGGGCCTCGGGGGCGAGCAGTACTTC.

The chain carries TRBV28 and TRBJ2-7; 9 nucleotides agree with TRBD1. V dropped 8 bases and J dropped 3; count of bases not matched to a gene: 5. The CDR3 has 13 amino acids. Germline CDR1 MDHEN, CDR2 SYDVKM. CDR3 sequence: CASGTGGSYEQYF. The CDR3 coding sequence is TGTGCCAGCGGTACAGGGGGCAGCTACGAGCAGTACTTC. Combining the CDR3 with reference TRBV28 and TRBJ2-7 gives the whole variable domain DVKVTQSSRYLVKRTGEKVFLECVQDMDHENMFWYRQDPGLGLRLIYFSYDVKMKEKGDIPEGYSVSREKKERFSLILESASTNQTSMYLCASGTGGSYEQYFGPGTRLTVT.

J is TRBJ2-7 and V is TRBV19, with a possible D match to TRBD2 (6 bases). The CDR3 runs to 14 residues. Germline V gene sequence: CDR1 LNHDA, CDR2 SQIVND (reference sequence). Trimming stripped 6 bases from V and 3 bases from J, with 15 bases between. The CDR3 reads CASSPGLKFYEQYF. The CDR3 DNA reads TGTGCCAGTAGCCCGGGACTCAAGTTCTACGAGCAGTACTTC.

This clone is medium-sized (0.01 to 0.1%). This sample also contains other DNA sequences that code for the same CDR3. The gene calls are TRBV29-1 and TRBJ1-2; possible D gene TRBD1, 6 bases. The CDR3 sequence is 12 residues long. Between the trimmed V and J ends, which lost 6 bases and 7 bases, there was a span of 15 bases. CDR1 SQVTM and CDR2 ANQGSEA come from the germline V gene. The CDR3 nucleotides are TGCAGCGTGAAAGACAGGCGGGGTGGCTACACCTTC. Its protein product is CSVKDRRGGYTF.

The V and J genes are TRBV4-3 and TRBJ2-1, with 8 bases lining up with TRBD2. With 1 base clipped from V and 5 bases from J, the junction kept 7 bases outside the gene matches. The CDR3 is 16 residues long. In germline, CDR1 is LGHNA, CDR2 YSLEER. The CDR3 sequence is CASSQGLAGPHNEQFF. DNA of the CDR3: TGCGCCAGCAGCCAAGGCCTAGCGGGCCCTCACAATGAGCAGTTCTTC.

The chain is built from TRBV6-5 and TRBJ2-1; 13 bases are a match to TRBD2. CDR3 length equals 15 residues. The V segment lost 4 bases and the J segment 9 bases; nucleotides outside the gene matches: 6. Germline values: CDR1 MNHEY, CDR2 SVGAGI. The CDR3 nucleotides read TGTGCCAGCAGTTTGATACTAGCGGGAGGGAGTGAGCAGTTCTTC. Its protein product is CASSLILAGGSEQFF.

The V and J genes are TRBV7-9 and TRBJ1-1; TRBD1 might be the D (5 bases). With 4 bases removed from V and 4 bases from J, the gap between germline ends came to 7 bases. Germline CDR1 and CDR2: SEHNR and FQNEAQ (reference sequence). This CDR3 region has 12 residues. CDR3 DNA sequence: TGTGCCAGCAGCTCGGGGGGCACTGAAGCTTTCTTT. Its protein product is CASSSGGTEAFF.